Listed below are T cell receptor beta chains from one sample, sequenced in a study of T cell repertoires in cytomegalovirus infection. TCRdb redid the calling of the reads with MiXCR, one entry per CDR3 protein. The table has about 440,000 distinct CDR3 sequences, 25% to 40% seen once. The sequenced material came from PBMCs. These receptors were taken from a human donor in good health (CMV status not recorded). Some clones in this sample may be carry-over from other donors' samples. Each CDR3 is given with its conserved first and last residue.

v_call: TRBV7-2; j_call: TRBJ2-5; cdr3_aa: CASSLVEGRVEETQYF
v_call: TRBV6-1; j_call: TRBJ2-3; cdr3_aa: CASSEGGGGGADTQYF
v_call: TRBV20-1; j_call: TRBJ1-5; cdr3_aa: CSASRGNQPQHF
v_call: TRBV24-1; j_call: TRBJ2-5; cdr3_aa: CATSDGRAGQETQYF
v_call: TRBV12-3/TRBV12-4; j_call: TRBJ1-5; cdr3_aa: CASSLLTGASNQPQHF
v_call: TRBV7-6; j_call: TRBJ1-5; cdr3_aa: CASSLLTAANGGPQHF
v_call: TRBV6-6; j_call: TRBJ2-3; cdr3_aa: CASSYSIGGGGSTDTQYF
v_call: TRBV12-5; j_call: TRBJ1-1; cdr3_aa: CASAPTGVTEAFF
v_call: TRBV7-9; j_call: TRBJ2-1; cdr3_aa: CASRSGSSYNEQFF
v_call: TRBV5-1; j_call: TRBJ1-2; cdr3_aa: CASSPITGVLKDGYTF
v_call: TRBV3-1; j_call: TRBJ1-2; cdr3_aa: CASSLSGGGANGYTF
v_call: TRBV11-2; j_call: TRBJ2-2; cdr3_aa: CASSWGTGGTGELFF
v_call: TRBV20-1; j_call: TRBJ1-6; cdr3_aa: CSARATGGNNSPLHF
v_call: TRBV5-6; j_call: TRBJ2-4; cdr3_aa: CASSLDRENIQYF
v_call: TRBV4-2; j_call: TRBJ1-2; cdr3_aa: CASSQVSSGQGVYGYTF